Listed below are T cell receptor beta chains from one sample, sequenced in a study of blood T cell repertoires in COVID-19. TCRdb's copy holds only in-frame clones and misses some; the assay was immunoSEQ multiplex PCR. Of about 250,000 clones detected, about 82% appear once; the ten largest clones hold 8.5% to 9.5%. The material sequenced was PBMCs or T cells enriched from blood (not recorded which). The source of these receptors is a woman aged 45 to 65 with acute COVID-19. Both conserved end residues are part of each CDR3. Each record gives: clone size, V gene, D gene, J gene, CDR3 DNA, CDR3 protein. A D gene is named only where the DNA matches it firmly. Expanded clones get a size class; other rows say once, few or many, or leave the size out.

NA	TRBV2	NA	TRBJ1-2	TGTGCCAGCAGTAACGTAGACTATGGCTACACCTTC	CASSNVDYGYTF
once	TRBV6-6	NA	TRBJ1-4	TGTGCCAGCAGTTCGGGCGGACAGAACCGAAATGAAAAACTGTTTTTT	CASSSGGQNRNEKLFF
NA	TRBV10-3	NA	TRBJ2-7	TGTGCCACGGAAGACACAGGGTCCGACGAGCAGTACTTC	CATEDTGSDEQYF
NA	TRBV18	TRBD1	TRBJ2-7	TGTGCCAGCTCCCCTGGGACAGAGAGCGTGCAGTACTTC	CASSPGTESVQYF
NA	TRBV7-9	NA	TRBJ1-6	TGTGCCAGCAGCTCTACAGGGAGTAATTCACCCCTCCACTTT	CASSSTGSNSPLHF
NA	TRBV27	TRBD1	TRBJ1-1	TGTGCCAGCAGTTCCCACAGACAGGGTGGTACTGAAGCTTTCTTT	CASSSHRQGGTEAFF
NA	TRBV10-1	NA	TRBJ2-7	TGCGCCAGCAGTGTACGGGGAGGAGTGCAGTACTTC	CASSVRGGVQYF
NA	TRBV5-1	NA	TRBJ2-7	TGCGCCAGCAGCTTGGCCTCCGCGGGGACCTCCTACGAGCAGTACTTC	CASSLASAGTSYEQYF
many	TRBV19	TRBD1	TRBJ1-1	TGTGCCAGTAGTATCCACAGGGGATTGGAGAGGACTGAAGCTTTCTTT	CASSIHRGLERTEAFF
NA	TRBV25-1	NA	TRBJ1-6	TGTGCCAGCACTAGCTATAATTCACCCCTCCACTTT	CASTSYNSPLHF
NA	TRBV30	NA	TRBJ2-5	TGTGCCTGGAGTAGGAGTAGCGGAGAGACCCAGTACTTC	CAWSRSSGETQYF
NA	TRBV29-1	TRBD1	TRBJ2-1	TGCAGCGTTGGGACAGGGGATACTCATGAGCAGTTCTTC	CSVGTGDTHEQFF
NA	TRBV6-5	NA	TRBJ1-2	TGTGCCAGCAGTTACTCCGGACACGAAACCTTC	CASSYSGHETF
NA	TRBV5-4	TRBD1	TRBJ1-1	TGTGCCAGCAGGAACCCCGGGACAGGTCCCTTCGGGAGTACTGAAGCTTTCTTT	CASRNPGTGPFGSTEAFF
NA	TRBV7-9	TRBD1	TRBJ1-4	TGTGCCAGCAGCAGGACCGGGACAGAAAACGAAAAACTGTTTTTT	CASSRTGTENEKLFF
NA	TRBV5-1	NA	TRBJ2-5	TGCGCCAGCAGCTTGAGGATAGCCGGTGGGGAGACCCAGTACTTC	CASSLRIAGGETQYF
NA	TRBV7-9	NA	TRBJ2-3	TGTGCCAGCAGCTTAGCCACAGCATTCAGCAAGTCGCAGTATTTT	CASSLATAFSKSQYF
NA	TRBV7-8	NA	TRBJ1-1	TGTGCCAGCAGCCTGGGCCGGGGTGCCACTGAAGCTTTCTTT	CASSLGRGATEAFF
NA	TRBV20-1	TRBD2	TRBJ2-3	TGCAGTGCTAGTGTGGCTAGCGGACGCACAGATACGCAGTATTTT	CSASVASGRTDTQYF
NA	TRBV19	NA	TRBJ1-3	TGTGCCAGTAGTGTAACAGGGCCTGGAAACACCATATATTTT	CASSVTGPGNTIYF
few	TRBV15	NA	TRBJ1-1	TGTGCCACCAGCAGAGATGGGCTGAACACTGAAGCTTTCTTT	CATSRDGLNTEAFF
few	TRBV19	NA	TRBJ1-1	TGTGCCAGTAGTTCCCTAGGGGCGAGGCGAGCTTTCTTT	CASSSLGARRAFF
NA	TRBV11-3	TRBD1	TRBJ1-6	TGTGCCAGCAGCTCCGGACAGGGGAATTCACCCCTCCACTTT	CASSSGQGNSPLHF
NA	TRBV3-1/TRBV3-2	NA	TRBJ2-4	TGTGCCAGCAGCCAGCTCACGGGAAACATTCAGTACTTC	CASSQLTGNIQYF
NA	TRBV5-1	TRBD1	TRBJ2-3	TGCGCCAGCAGCTTAGGGACAGGGGGGAACACAGATACGCAGTATTTT	CASSLGTGGNTDTQYF
NA	TRBV19	NA	TRBJ2-3	TGTGCCAGTAGCCTCGGAGTCAGCAGCGGAGGTACGCAGTATTTT	CASSLGVSSGGTQYF
few	TRBV10-2	NA	TRBJ2-7	TGCGCCAGCAACATAGACAGTGCAGACTTCTACGAGCAGTACTTC	CASNIDSADFYEQYF
NA	TRBV5-1	TRBD1	TRBJ2-7	TGCGCCAGCAGCTCGGGGGACAGGGTGCACGAGCAGTACTTC	CASSSGDRVHEQYF
NA	TRBV5-1	TRBD1	TRBJ2-7	TGCGCCAGCAGCCGACAGGGGGACTCCTACGAGCAGTACTTC	CASSRQGDSYEQYF
NA	TRBV6-5	TRBD1	TRBJ1-2	TGTGCCAGCAGTTACGACACCGGGACAGGGTATGGCTACACCTTC	CASSYDTGTGYGYTF
once	TRBV9	TRBD2	TRBJ2-1	TGTGCCAGCAGCCCGGGACTAGCGGGGGGGCCTGAGCAGTTCTTC	CASSPGLAGGPEQFF
NA	TRBV13	TRBD2	TRBJ2-7	TGTGCCAGCAGCTTGAGGGGTAGCGGGGACGAGCAGTACTTC	CASSLRGSGDEQYF
once	TRBV14	TRBD1	TRBJ1-1	TGTGCCAGCAGCCAGGGACAGGGTGCTCTACCTGAAGCTTTCTTT	CASSQGQGALPEAFF
NA	TRBV18	NA	TRBJ2-3	TGTGCCAGCTCATCGTCGACAGGCCCTAGCACAGATACGCAGTATTTT	CASSSSTGPSTDTQYF
once	TRBV29-1	TRBD1	TRBJ1-4	TGCAGCGCCGCAGGGGGAAGTGGTGAAAAACTGTTTTTT	CSAAGGSGEKLFF
few	TRBV5-4	TRBD2	TRBJ2-5	TGTGCCAGCAGCTTGGGGAGGTACGGCGGGAGAGAAGAGACCCAGTACTTC	CASSLGRYGGREETQYF